A single sample is the source of the 22 T cell receptor beta chains below, sequenced in a study of PD-1 blockade in classical Hodgkin lymphoma. Each patient's relapse followed autologous stem cell transplantation, and brentuximab vedotin exposure varied. Measured with immunoSEQ multiplex PCR; TCRdb has only the in-frame clones, and not every one. The table lists about 22,000 clones, around 70% of them singletons. The sample in question was peripheral blood mononuclear cells (PBMCs), obtained at baseline. These receptors all stem from a human donor with classical Hodgkin lymphoma.

This clone is labeled as medium-sized. This chain joins TRBV4-2 and TRBJ2-2, with D perhaps assigned TRBD1 or TRBD2 (5 bases each). With 3 bases removed from V and 1 base from J, the gap between germline ends came to 6 bases. Germline V gene lookup returns CDR1 LGHNA and CDR2 YNFKEQ. This CDR3 comprises 14 residues. CDR3 nucleotide sequence: TGTGCCAGCAGCCAGGGACGGAACACCGGGGAGCTGTTTTTT. Translated: CASSQGRNTGELFF.

The genes are TRBV5-6 and TRBJ2-7; a weak D match, TRBD2 (6 bases). The germline gives CDR1 SGHDT, CDR2 YYEEEE. This CDR3 region has 14 residues. V was clipped by 0 bases and J by 4 bases, with 11 bases between them. The CDR3 DNA reads as TGTGCCAGCAGCTTGGATAGGAGGGCGTACGAGCAGTACTTC. Amino acids: CASSLDRRAYEQYF. Supplemented by reference TRBV5-6 and TRBJ2-7, the full variable domain reads DAGVTQSPTHLIKTRGQQVTLRCSPKSGHDTVSWYQQALGQGPQFIFQYYEEEERQRGNFPDRFSGHQFPNYSSELNVNALLLGDSALYLCASSLDRRAYEQYFGPGTRLTVT.

The V and J genes are TRBV7-2 and TRBJ2-2; 12 bases agree with TRBD2. Germline-derived CDR1 and CDR2 are SGHTA and FQGNSA. J was trimmed by 9 bases and V by 0 bases; bases with no gene match: 5. The CDR3 sequence is 16 residues long. For the CDR3, the DNA is TGTGCCAGCAGCTTAGCGTCTAGCGGGGGGGCCCGGGAGCTGTTTTTT. Translating it yields CASSLASSGGARELFF.

The chain couples TRBV10-3 to TRBJ2-7; D is ambiguous. Germline CDR1 is ENHRY and CDR2 is SYGVKD. V shed 0 bases and J shed 6 bases, with 3 bases lying between them. This CDR3 is built from 11 residues. The CDR3 reads CAISESIEQYF. In DNA, the CDR3 is TGTGCCATCAGTGAGTCGATCGAGCAGTACTTC.

The chain employs TRBV5-8 and TRBJ1-2; 7 nucleotides match TRBD1. V dropped 6 bases and J dropped 8; count of bases not matched to a gene: 16. The germline V gene encodes CDR1 SGHTS and CDR2 YDEGEE. This CDR3 contains 15 residues. This CDR3 is CASTQRQGGVWGYTF. Written as DNA, the CDR3 is TGTGCCAGCACCCAAAGACAGGGCGGAGTGTGGGGCTACACCTTC. The full variable domain, rest sourced from reference TRBV5-8 and TRBJ1-2, is EAGVTQSPTHLIKTRGQQATLRCSPISGHTSVYWYQQALGLGLQFLLWYDEGEERNRGNFPPRFSGRQFPNYSSELNVNALELEDSALYLCASTQRQGGVWGYTFGSGTRLTVV.

The J gene is TRBJ2-1, the V gene TRBV11-1; 9 nucleotides line up with TRBD2. Germline CDR1 reads SGHAT; CDR2 reads FQDESV (reference sequence). The CDR3 is made up of 15 amino acids. V was clipped by 4 bases and J by 8 bases; unmatched bases: 9. CDR3 nucleotide sequence: TGTGCCAGCAGCTCACGGCGGGGGGGTTACGATGAGCAGTTCTTC. Amino acids: CASSSRRGGYDEQFF.

This chain links TRBV27 with TRBJ1-2; perhaps TRBD1 as D (5 bases). V was cut by 4 bases and J by 4 bases, with 13 bases left in between. Germline CDR1 MNHEY, CDR2 SMNVEV (reference sequence). CDR3 length: 14 amino acids. CDR3 in amino acids: CASSSAQAIYGYTF. The CDR3, as DNA: TGTGCCAGCAGTTCGGCACAGGCTATCTATGGCTACACCTTC.

This clone has only a few counts. This chain uses TRBV6-1 with TRBJ2-2; no clear D. This CDR3 is built from 14 residues. Germline V gives CDR1 MNHNS, CDR2 SASEGT. V was cut by 9 bases and J by 4 bases, with 15 bases left in between. DNA of the CDR3: TGTGCCAGTGGGCCGGACCCGGGCACCGGGGAGCTGTTTTTT. Translating it yields CASGPDPGTGELFF.

The gene calls are TRBV7-2 and TRBJ2-1, with D hard to call. CDR3 length: 13 residues. From germline, CDR1 is SGHTA and CDR2 FQGNSA. Trimming took 2 bases from V and 7 from J, leaving 9 bases between them. DNA of the CDR3: TGTGCCAGCAGCTTATCCCAACTTAATGAGCAGTTCTTC. It specifies CASSLSQLNEQFF.

The genes are TRBV6-6 and TRBJ2-7; D is perhaps TRBD1 or TRBD2 (7 bases each). The V and J ends lost 2 bases and 6 bases respectively, with 20 bases between them. Germline CDR1 MNHNY, CDR2 SVGAGI (reference sequence). This CDR3 contains 16 residues. CDR3 sequence: CASSYPPTGEGAEQYF. CDR3 nucleotides: TGTGCCAGCAGTTACCCCCCAACAGGGGAGGGGGCCGAGCAGTACTTC.

Written as DNA, the CDR3 is TGCAGTGCTGGGATAGATACGCAGTATTTT. Translated, it gives CSAGIDTQYF. J is TRBJ2-3 and V is TRBV20-1; the D is unclear. The CDR3 has 10 residues. Germline values: CDR1 DFQATT, CDR2 SNEGSKA (reference sequence). V shed 5 bases and J shed 5 bases, with 5 bases lying between them.

The rearrangement joins TRBV5-4 to TRBJ2-7; possible D gene TRBD2, 5 bases. With 4 bases removed from V and 5 bases from J, the gap between germline ends came to 10 bases. The CDR3 is 12 residues long. Germline V gene sequence: CDR1 SGHNT, CDR2 YYREEE (reference sequence). The CDR3 region has the DNA TGTGCCAGCAGCCTGGACGGGGACGAGCAGTACTTC. Translation: CASSLDGDEQYF.

This chain connects TRBV25-1 to TRBJ2-2; 7 positions match TRBD1. The germline CDR1 and CDR2 sequences are MGHDK and SYGVNS. Trimming at V came to 10 bases and at J to 1 base, leaving 3 bases not matched to a gene. CDR3 length: 13 amino acids. The CDR3 protein is CATPGGNTGELFF. The CDR3 DNA reads as TGTGCCACCCCAGGGGGGAACACCGGGGAGCTGTTTTTT.

Only one count was recorded for this clone. J is TRBJ2-1 and V is TRBV4-1; D tentatively fits TRBD1 or TRBD2 (7 bases each). V was cut by 5 bases and J by 3 bases, with 17 bases left in between. The CDR3 is 16 amino acids. Germline-derived CDR1 and CDR2 are MGHRA and YSYEKL. CDR3 nucleotide sequence: TGCGCCAGCAGCATGGGTTTCAGGGGGGGCTACAATGAGCAGTTCTTC. Encoded protein: CASSMGFRGGYNEQFF.

V is TRBV6-1 and J is TRBJ1-5; tentative D call: TRBD1 (6 bases). Germline assignment: CDR1 MNHNS and CDR2 SASEGT. V dropped 1 base and J dropped 0 bases, with 10 bases sitting between them. The CDR3 spans 16 residues. The CDR3: CASSEVGGYSNQPQHF. CDR3 in DNA: TGTGCCAGCAGTGAAGTAGGGGGGTATAGCAATCAGCCCCAGCATTTT.

This chain uses TRBV4-1 with TRBJ2-2, with 13 bases fitting TRBD2. CDR1 and CDR2 (germline): MGHRA, YSYEKL. This CDR3 contains 18 residues. Trimming cost V 2 bases and J 5 bases; bases outside gene matches: 8. The CDR3 DNA is TGCGCCAGCAGCCAAACCACTAGCGGGGGGGCCAGTACCGGGGAGCTGTTTTTT. Translating it yields CASSQTTSGGASTGELFF.

This clone was counted a few times. The chain recombines TRBV2 with TRBJ2-1; D perhaps matches TRBD1 (6 bases). Looked up from germline, CDR1 is SNHLY and CDR2 is FYNNEI. The V gene lost 6 bases and the J gene lost 8 bases, with 11 bases spanning the gap. The CDR3 length is 12 residues. This CDR3 reads CASRQGRDEQFF. CDR3 sequence (DNA): TGTGCCAGCAGACAGGGCAGGGATGAGCAGTTCTTC.

V is TRBV19 and J is TRBJ1-5; D is perhaps TRBD1 (6 bases). The germline V gene encodes CDR1 LNHDA and CDR2 SQIVND (reference sequence). CDR3 length: 15 amino acids. The V gene lost 5 bases and the J gene lost 5 bases, with 16 bases spanning the gap. CDR3 sequence (DNA): TGTGCCAGTAGTCTAAATGCCGGGGGCGATCAGCCCCAGCATTTT. Its translation is CASSLNAGGDQPQHF. Full variable domain (remainder filled in from reference TRBV19 and TRBJ1-5): DGGITQSPKYLFRKEGQNVTLSCEQNLNHDAMYWYRQDPGQGLRLIYYSQIVNDFQKGDIAEGYSVSREKKESFPLTVTSAQKNPTAFYLCASSLNAGGDQPQHFGDGTRLSIL.

The rearrangement uses TRBV5-5 and TRBJ2-1, with 8 positions matching TRBD2. Germline V gene lookup returns CDR1 SGHKS and CDR2 YYEKEE (reference sequence). V gave up 4 bases and J gave up 2 bases; unmatched junction bases: 5. The length of the CDR3 is 15 residues. The CDR3 is CASSVSGGTYNEQFF. Written as DNA, the CDR3 is TGTGCCAGCAGCGTGAGCGGGGGAACCTACAATGAGCAGTTCTTC.

The chain carries TRBV12-5 and TRBJ2-5, with D perhaps given as TRBD1 or TRBD2 (6 bases each). V was pared by 3 bases and J by 6 bases, with 20 bases between. There are 16 residues in the CDR3. The germline gives CDR1 LGHNT, CDR2 FRNRAP. CDR3 residues: CASGFPPNRAGKTQYF. CDR3 coding DNA: TGTGCTAGTGGTTTCCCCCCTAACAGGGCGGGGAAGACCCAGTACTTC.

The CDR3 spells CAISESWTGEAYNEQFF. DNA for the CDR3: TGTGCCATCAGTGAGTCCTGGACAGGGGAGGCTTACAATGAGCAGTTCTTC. The chain joins TRBV10-3 to TRBJ2-1, with TRBD1 matching 9 bases. The V and J ends lost 0 bases and 4 bases, in that order; junction bases with no gene match: 7. The CDR3 totals 17 residues. CDR1 ENHRY and CDR2 SYGVKD come from the germline V gene.

The chain uses TRBV12-2 and TRBJ2-5; whether TRBD1, the table's D call, matches the DNA was not checked. TRBV12-2 is noted as a pseudogene. This CDR3 has 16 residues. The CDR3 loop is CASRSTDRAPEETQYF. In DNA, the CDR3 is TGTGCAAGTCGCTCTACAGACAGGGCCCCTGAAGAGACCCAGTACTTC.